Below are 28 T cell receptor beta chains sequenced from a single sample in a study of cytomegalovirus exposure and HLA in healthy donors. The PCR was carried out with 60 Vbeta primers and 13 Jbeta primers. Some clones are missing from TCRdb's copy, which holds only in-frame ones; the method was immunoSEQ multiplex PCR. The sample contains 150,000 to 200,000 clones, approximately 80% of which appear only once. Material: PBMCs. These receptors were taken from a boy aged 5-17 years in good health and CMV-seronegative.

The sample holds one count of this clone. The CDR3 DNA is TGTGCCAGCAGTTACACAGGGGGCGATGAAAAACTGTTTTTT. Its protein is CASSYTGGDEKLFF. V is TRBV6-5 and J is TRBJ1-4, with 9 bases that match TRBD1. V lost 2 bases and J lost 6; bases outside the gene matches: 1. The germline CDR1 and CDR2 sequences are MNHEY and SVGAGI. The CDR3 contains 14 residues.

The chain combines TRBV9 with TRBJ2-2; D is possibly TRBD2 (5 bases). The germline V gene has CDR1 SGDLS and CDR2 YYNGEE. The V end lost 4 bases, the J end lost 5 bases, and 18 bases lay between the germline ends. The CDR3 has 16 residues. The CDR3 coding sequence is TGTGCCAGCAGCTATACAGTGAGTGGAGGAACCGGGGAGCTGTTTTTT. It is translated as CASSYTVSGGTGELFF.

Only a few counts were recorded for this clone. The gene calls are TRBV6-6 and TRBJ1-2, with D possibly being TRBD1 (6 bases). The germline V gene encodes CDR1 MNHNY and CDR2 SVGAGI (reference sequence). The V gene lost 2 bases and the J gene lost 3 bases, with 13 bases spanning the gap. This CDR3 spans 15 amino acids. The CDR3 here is CASSYEGVVYYGYTF. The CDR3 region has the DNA TGTGCCAGCAGTTACGAGGGGGTAGTGTACTATGGCTACACCTTC.

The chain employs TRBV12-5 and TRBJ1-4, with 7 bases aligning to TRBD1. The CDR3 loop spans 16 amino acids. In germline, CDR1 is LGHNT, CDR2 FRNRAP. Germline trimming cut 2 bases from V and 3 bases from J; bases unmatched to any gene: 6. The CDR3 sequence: CASGLHPGQPNEKLFF. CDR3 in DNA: TGTGCTAGTGGTTTGCACCCGGGACAGCCTAATGAAAAACTGTTTTTT.

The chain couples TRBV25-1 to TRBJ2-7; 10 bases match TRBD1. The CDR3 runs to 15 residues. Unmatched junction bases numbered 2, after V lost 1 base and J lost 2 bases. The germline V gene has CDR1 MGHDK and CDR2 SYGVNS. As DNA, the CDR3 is TGTGCCAGCAGTGAATGGACAGGGGGTCCCTACGAGCAGTACTTC. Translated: CASSEWTGGPYEQYF.

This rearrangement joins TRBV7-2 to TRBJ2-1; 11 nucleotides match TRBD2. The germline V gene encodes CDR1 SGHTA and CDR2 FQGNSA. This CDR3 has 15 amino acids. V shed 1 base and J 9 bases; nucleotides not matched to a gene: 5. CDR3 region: CASSLGLAGWFEQFF. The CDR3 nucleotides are TGTGCCAGCAGCTTAGGACTAGCGGGATGGTTTGAGCAGTTCTTC.

In DNA form, the CDR3 reads TGTGCCAGCAGTGCCCGACAGCTTTCACACGCTTTCTTT. It is translated as CASSARQLSHAFF. V is TRBV6-1 and J is TRBJ1-1, with TRBD1 as a possible D gene (5 bases). V was shortened by 4 bases and J by 11 bases, with 17 bases between the two germline ends. Looked up from germline, CDR1 is MNHNS and CDR2 is SASEGT. This CDR3 is built from 13 residues.

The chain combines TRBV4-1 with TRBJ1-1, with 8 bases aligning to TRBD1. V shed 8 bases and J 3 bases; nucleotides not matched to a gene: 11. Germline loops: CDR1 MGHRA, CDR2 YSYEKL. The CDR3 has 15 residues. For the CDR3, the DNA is TGCGCCAGCGGAACCAGGACAGGGATTGACACTGAAGCTTTCTTT. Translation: CASGTRTGIDTEAFF.

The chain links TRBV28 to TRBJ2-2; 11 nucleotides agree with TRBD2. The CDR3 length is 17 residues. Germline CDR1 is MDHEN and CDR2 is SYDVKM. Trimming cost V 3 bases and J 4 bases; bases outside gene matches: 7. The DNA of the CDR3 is TGTGCCAGCAGTTTTTCGGGGACTAGCGGAATCACCGGGGAGCTGTTTTTT. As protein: CASSFSGTSGITGELFF.

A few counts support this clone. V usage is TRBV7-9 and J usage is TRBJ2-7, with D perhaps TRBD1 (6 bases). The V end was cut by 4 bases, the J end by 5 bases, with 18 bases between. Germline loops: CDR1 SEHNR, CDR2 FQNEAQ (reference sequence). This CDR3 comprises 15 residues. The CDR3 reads CASSYGTGGQHEQYF. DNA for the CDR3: TGTGCCAGCAGCTACGGGACCGGAGGACAGCACGAGCAGTACTTC. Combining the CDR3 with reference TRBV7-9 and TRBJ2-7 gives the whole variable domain DTGVSQNPRHKITKRGQNVTFRCDPISEHNRLYWYRQTLGQGPEFLTYFQNEAQLEKSRLLSDRFSAERPKGSFSTLEIQRTEQGDSAMYLCASSYGTGGQHEQYFGPGTRLTVT.

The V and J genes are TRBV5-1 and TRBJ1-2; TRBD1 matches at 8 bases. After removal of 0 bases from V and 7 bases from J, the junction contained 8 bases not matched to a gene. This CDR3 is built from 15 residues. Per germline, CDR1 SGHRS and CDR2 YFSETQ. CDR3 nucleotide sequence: TGCGCCAGCAGCTTGGAGCGGACAGGGAGTTCTGGCTACACCTTC. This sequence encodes CASSLERTGSSGYTF.

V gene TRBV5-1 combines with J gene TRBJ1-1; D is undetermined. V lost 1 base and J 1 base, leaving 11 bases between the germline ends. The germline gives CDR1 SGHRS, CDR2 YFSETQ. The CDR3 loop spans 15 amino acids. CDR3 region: CASSLYPGRNTEAFF. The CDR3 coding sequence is TGCGCCAGCAGCTTGTATCCGGGTCGGAACACTGAAGCTTTCTTT.

CDR3 sequence reads: CASSDWTDSNQPQHF. The CDR3 DNA reads TGTGCCAGCAGTGATTGGACAGATAGCAATCAGCCCCAGCATTTT. J is TRBJ1-5 and V is TRBV25-1, with D possibly being TRBD1 (6 bases). CDR1 is MGHDK, CDR2 SYGVNS, per germline. The CDR3 covers 15 residues. Trimming cost V 3 bases and J 0 bases, with 9 bases left between them. Based on the CDR3 plus reference TRBV25-1 and TRBJ1-5, the full variable domain is EADIYQTPRYLVIGTGKKITLECSQTMGHDKMYWYQQDPGMELHLIHYSYGVNSTEKGDLSSESTVSRIRTEHFPLTLESARPSHTSQYLCASSDWTDSNQPQHFGDGTRLSIL.

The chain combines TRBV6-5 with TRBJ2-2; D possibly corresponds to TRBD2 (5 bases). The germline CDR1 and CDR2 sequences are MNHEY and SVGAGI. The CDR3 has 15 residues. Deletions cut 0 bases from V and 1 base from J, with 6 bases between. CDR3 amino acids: CASSYSEVNTGELFF. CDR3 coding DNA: TGTGCCAGCAGTTACTCGGAGGTGAACACCGGGGAGCTGTTTTTT.

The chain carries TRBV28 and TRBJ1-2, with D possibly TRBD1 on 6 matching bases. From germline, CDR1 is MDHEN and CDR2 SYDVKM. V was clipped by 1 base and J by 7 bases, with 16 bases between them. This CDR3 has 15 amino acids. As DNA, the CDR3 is TGTGCCAGCAGTTTATACCCCACAGGGATGGCTGGCTACACCTTC. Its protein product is CASSLYPTGMAGYTF.

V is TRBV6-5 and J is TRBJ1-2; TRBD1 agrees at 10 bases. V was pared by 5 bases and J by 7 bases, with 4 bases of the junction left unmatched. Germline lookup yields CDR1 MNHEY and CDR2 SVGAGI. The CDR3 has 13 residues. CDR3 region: CASSDRDRGGYTF. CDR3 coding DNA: TGTGCCAGCAGTGACCGGGACAGGGGTGGCTACACCTTC.

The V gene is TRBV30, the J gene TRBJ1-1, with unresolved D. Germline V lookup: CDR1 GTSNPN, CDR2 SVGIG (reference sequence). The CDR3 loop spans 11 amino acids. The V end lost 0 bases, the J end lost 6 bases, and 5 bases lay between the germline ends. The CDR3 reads CAWSVRAEAFF. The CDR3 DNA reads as TGTGCCTGGAGTGTACGGGCTGAAGCTTTCTTT.

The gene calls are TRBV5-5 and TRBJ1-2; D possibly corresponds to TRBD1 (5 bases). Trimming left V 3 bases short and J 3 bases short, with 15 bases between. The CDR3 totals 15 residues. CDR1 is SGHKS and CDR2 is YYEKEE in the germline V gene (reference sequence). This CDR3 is CASSWDWLQDYGYTF. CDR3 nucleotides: TGTGCCAGCAGCTGGGATTGGTTACAGGACTATGGCTACACCTTC.

The CDR3 region is CASRGRSGRHYEQYF. CDR3 in DNA: TGTGCCAGCAGAGGGCGTAGCGGGCGACACTACGAGCAGTACTTC. The V call is TRBV21-1, the J call TRBJ2-7; the D segment call TRBD2 is taken from the table without a DNA check. TRBV21-1 is a documented pseudogene. The CDR3 is 15 amino acids.

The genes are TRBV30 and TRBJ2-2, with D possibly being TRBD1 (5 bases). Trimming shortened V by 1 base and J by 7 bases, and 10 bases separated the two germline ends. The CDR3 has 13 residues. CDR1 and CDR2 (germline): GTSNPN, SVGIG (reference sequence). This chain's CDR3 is CAWSGRVDGELFF. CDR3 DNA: TGTGCCTGGAGTGGCAGGGTGGACGGGGAGCTGTTTTTT.

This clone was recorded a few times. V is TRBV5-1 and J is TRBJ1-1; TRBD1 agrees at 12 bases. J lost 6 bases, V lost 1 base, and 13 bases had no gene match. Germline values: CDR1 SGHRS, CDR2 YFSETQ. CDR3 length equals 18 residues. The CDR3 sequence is CASSLFSGTGGWDSEAFF. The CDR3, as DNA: TGCGCCAGCAGCTTGTTCTCCGGGACAGGGGGCTGGGACTCTGAAGCTTTCTTT.

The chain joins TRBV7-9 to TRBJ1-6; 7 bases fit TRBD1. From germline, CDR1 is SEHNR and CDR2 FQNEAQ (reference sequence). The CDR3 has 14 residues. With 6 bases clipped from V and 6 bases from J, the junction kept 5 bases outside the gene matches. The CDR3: CASRPGQVNSPLHF. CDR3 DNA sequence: TGTGCCAGCAGGCCCGGACAGGTTAATTCACCCCTCCACTTT.

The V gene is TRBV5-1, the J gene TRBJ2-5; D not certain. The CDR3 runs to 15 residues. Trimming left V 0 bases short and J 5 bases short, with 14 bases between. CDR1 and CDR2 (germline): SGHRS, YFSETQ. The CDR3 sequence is CASSLALQSQETQYF. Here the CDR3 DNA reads TGCGCCAGCAGCTTGGCGCTGCAGTCACAGGAGACCCAGTACTTC. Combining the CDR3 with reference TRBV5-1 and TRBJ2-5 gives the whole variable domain KAGVTQTPRYLIKTRGQQVTLSCSPISGHRSVSWYQQTPGQGLQFLFEYFSETQRNKGNFPGRFSGRQFSNSRSEMNVSTLELGDSALYLCASSLALQSQETQYFGPGTRLLVL.

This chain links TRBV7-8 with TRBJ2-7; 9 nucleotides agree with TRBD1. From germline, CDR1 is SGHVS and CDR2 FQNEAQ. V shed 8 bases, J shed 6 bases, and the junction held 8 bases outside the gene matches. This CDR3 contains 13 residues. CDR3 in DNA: TGTGCCAGCTGCCGGGACAGGGTGAGCGAGCAGTACTTC. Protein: CASCRDRVSEQYF.

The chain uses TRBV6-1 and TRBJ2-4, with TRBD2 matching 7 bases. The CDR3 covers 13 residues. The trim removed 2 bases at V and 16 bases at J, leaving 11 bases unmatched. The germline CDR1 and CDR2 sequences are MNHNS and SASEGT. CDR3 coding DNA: TGTGCCAGCAGTGAAAATTTAGGGCTAGCGGTATACTTC. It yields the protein CASSENLGLAVYF.

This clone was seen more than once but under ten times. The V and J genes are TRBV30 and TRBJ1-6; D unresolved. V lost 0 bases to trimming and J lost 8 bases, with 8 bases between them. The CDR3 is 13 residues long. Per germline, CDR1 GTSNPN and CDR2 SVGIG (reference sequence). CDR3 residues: CAWSVRGDSPLHF. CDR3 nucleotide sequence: TGTGCCTGGAGTGTACGGGGAGATTCACCCCTCCACTTT.

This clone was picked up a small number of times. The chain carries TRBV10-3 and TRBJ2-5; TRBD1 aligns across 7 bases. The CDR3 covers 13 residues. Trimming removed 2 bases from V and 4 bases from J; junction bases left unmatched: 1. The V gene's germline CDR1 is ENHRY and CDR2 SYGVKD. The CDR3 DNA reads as TGTGCCATCAGTGAGGACAGGGTAGAGACCCAGTACTTC. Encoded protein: CAISEDRVETQYF.

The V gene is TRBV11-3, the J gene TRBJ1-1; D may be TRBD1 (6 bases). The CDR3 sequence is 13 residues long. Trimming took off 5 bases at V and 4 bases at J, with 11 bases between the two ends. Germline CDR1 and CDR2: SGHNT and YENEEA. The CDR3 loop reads CASSPRDTTEAFF. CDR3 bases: TGTGCCAGCAGCCCAAGGGACACCACTGAAGCTTTCTTT.